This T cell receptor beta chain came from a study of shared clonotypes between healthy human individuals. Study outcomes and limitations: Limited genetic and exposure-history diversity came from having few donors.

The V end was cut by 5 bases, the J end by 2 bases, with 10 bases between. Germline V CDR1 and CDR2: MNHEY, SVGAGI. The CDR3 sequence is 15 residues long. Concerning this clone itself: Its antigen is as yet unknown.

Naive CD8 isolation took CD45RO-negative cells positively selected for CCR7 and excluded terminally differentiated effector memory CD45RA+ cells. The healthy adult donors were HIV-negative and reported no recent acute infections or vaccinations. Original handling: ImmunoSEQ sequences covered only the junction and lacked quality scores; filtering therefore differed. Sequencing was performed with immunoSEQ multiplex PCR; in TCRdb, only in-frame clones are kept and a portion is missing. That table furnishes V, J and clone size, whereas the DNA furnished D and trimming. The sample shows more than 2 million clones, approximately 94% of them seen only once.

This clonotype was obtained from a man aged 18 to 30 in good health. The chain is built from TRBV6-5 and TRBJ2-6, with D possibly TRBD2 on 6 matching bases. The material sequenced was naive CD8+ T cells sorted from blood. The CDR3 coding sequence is TGTGCCAGCAGTACAAGACTAGCTGGGGCCAACGTCCTGACTTTC. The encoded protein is CASSTRLAGANVLTF.